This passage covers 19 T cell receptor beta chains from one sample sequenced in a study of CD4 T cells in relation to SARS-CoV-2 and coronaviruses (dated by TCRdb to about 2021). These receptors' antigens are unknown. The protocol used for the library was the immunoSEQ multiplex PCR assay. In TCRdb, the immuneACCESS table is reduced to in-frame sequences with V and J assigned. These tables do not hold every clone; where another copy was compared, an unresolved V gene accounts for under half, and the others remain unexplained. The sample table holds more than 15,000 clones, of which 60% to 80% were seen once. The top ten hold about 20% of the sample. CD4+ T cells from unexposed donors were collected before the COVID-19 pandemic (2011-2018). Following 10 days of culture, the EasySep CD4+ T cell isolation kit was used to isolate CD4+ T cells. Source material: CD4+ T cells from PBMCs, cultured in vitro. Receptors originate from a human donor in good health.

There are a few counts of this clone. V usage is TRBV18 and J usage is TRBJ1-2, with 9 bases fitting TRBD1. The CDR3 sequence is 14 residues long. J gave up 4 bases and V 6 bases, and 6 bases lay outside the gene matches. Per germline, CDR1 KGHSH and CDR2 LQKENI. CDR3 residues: CASSPGQGGYGYTF. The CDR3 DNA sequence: TGTGCCAGCTCCCCGGGACAGGGAGGCTATGGCTACACCTTC. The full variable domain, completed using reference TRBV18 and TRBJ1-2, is NAGVMQNPRHLVRRRGQEARLRCSPMKGHSHVYWYRQLPEEGLKFMVYLQKENIIDESGMPKERFSAEFPKEGPSILRIQQVVRGDSAAYFCASSPGQGGYGYTFGSGTRLTVV.

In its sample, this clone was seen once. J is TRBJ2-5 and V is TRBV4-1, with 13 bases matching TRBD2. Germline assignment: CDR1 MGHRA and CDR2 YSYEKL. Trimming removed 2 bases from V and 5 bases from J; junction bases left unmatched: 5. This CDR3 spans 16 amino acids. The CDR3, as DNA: TGCGCCAGCAGCCAATCTGGACTAGCGGGAGATGAGACCCAGTACTTC. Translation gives CASSQSGLAGDETQYF.

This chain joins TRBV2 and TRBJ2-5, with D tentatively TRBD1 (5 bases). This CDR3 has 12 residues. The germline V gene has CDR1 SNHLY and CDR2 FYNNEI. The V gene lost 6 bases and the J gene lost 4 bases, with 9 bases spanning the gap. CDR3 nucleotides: TGTGCCAGCAGCTACAGGATAGAGACCCAGTACTTC. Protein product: CASSYRIETQYF.

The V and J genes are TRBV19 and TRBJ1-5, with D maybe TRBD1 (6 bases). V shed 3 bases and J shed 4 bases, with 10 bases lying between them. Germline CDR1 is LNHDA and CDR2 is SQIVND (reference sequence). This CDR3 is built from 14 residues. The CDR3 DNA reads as TGTGCCAGTAGTATCACTACAGGGAATCAGCCCCAGCATTTT. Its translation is CASSITTGNQPQHF.

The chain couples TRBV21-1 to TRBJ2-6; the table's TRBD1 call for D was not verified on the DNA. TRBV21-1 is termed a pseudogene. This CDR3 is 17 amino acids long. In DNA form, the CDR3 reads TGTGCCAGCAGCAAAACCGCAGGGGGCGCTGGGGCCAACGTCCTGACTTTC. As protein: CASSKTAGGAGANVLTF.

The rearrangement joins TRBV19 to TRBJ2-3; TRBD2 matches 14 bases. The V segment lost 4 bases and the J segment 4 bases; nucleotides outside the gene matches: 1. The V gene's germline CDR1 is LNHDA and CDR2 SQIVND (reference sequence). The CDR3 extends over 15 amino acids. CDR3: CASSTGLAGADTQYF. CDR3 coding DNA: TGTGCCAGTAGTACGGGACTAGCGGGAGCAGATACGCAGTATTTT.

The CDR3 is CASSPPGVGQETQYF. The CDR3 DNA is TGCGCCAGCAGCCCCCCAGGGGTAGGACAAGAGACCCAGTACTTC. The chain is built from TRBV5-1 and TRBJ2-5; maybe TRBD1 (6 bases). The V end lost 4 bases, the J end lost 2 bases, and 15 bases lay between the germline ends. CDR3 length: 15 residues. Germline CDR1 SGHRS, CDR2 YFSETQ.

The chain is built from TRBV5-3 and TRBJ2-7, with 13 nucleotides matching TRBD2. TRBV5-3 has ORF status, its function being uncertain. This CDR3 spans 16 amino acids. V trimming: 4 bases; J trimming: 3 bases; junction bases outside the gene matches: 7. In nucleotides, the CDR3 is TGTGCCAGAAGCCTCGGACTAGCGGGAGCCTGCTACGAGCAGTACTTC. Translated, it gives CARSLGLAGACYEQYF.

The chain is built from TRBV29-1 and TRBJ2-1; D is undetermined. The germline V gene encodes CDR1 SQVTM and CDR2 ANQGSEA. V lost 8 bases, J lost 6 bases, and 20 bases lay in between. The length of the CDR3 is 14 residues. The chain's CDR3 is CSSVTWAGTNEQFF. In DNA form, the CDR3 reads TGCAGCTCTGTGACGTGGGCAGGCACCAATGAGCAGTTCTTC.

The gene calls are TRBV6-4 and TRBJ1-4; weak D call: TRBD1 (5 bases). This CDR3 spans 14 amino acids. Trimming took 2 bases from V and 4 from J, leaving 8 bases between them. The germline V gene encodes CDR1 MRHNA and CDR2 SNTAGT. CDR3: CASSDRGLNEKLFF. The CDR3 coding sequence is TGTGCCAGCAGTGACCGGGGCCTTAATGAAAAACTGTTTTTT.

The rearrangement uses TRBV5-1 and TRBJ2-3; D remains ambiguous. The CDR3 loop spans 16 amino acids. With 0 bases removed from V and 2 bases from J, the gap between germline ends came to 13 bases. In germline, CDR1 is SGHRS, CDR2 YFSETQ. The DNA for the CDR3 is TGCGCCAGCAGCTTGGAGGTGGCTGTCCTCACAGATACGCAGTATTTT. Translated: CASSLEVAVLTDTQYF.

CDR3 in DNA: TGTGCCAGCCGGACAGGCTCGGTACGTCAGCCCCAGCATTTT. Translation: CASRTGSVRQPQHF. The rearrangement joins TRBV2 to TRBJ1-5, with TRBD1 matching over 7 bases. The CDR3 covers 14 residues. With 8 bases clipped from V and 6 bases from J, the junction kept 10 bases outside the gene matches. Germline CDR1 reads SNHLY; CDR2 reads FYNNEI.

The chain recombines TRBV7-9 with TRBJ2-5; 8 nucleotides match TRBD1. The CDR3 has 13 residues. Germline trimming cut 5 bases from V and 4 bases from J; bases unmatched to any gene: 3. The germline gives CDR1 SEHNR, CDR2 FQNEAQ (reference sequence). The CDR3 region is CASSPRGPETQYF. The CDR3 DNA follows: TGTGCCAGCAGCCCCAGGGGGCCAGAGACCCAGTACTTC.

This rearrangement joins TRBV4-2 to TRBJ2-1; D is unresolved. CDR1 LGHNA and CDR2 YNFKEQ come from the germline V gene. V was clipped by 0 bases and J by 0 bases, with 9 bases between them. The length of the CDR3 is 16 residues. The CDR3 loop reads CASSQDAVSSYNEQFF. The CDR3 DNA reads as TGTGCCAGCAGCCAAGACGCGGTCAGCTCCTACAATGAGCAGTTCTTC.

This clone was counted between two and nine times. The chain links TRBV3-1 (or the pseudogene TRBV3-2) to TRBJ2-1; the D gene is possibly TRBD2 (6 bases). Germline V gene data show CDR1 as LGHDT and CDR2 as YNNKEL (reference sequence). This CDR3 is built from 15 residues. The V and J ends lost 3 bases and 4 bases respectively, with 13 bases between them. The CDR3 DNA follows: TGTGCCAGCAGCCAGGCCGTGGCGGGGTACAATGAGCAGTTCTTC. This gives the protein CASSQAVAGYNEQFF.

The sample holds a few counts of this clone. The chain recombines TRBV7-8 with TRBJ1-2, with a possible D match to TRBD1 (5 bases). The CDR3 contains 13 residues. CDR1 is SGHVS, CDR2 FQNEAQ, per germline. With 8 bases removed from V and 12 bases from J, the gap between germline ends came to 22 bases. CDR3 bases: TGTGCCAGCGGCCATACGGGGGGGGAAAGAGACACCTTC. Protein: CASGHTGGERDTF.

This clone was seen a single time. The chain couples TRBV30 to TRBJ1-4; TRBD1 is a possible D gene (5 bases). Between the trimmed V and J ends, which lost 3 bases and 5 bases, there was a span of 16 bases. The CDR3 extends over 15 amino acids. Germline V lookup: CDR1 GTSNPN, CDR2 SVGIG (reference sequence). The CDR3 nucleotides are TGTGCCTGGAGCGATAAAAGACAGAGAAATGAAAAACTGTTTTTT. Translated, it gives CAWSDKRQRNEKLFF. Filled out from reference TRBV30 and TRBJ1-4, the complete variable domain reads SQTIHQWPATLVQPVGSPLSLECTVEGTSNPNLYWYRQAAGRGLQLLFYSVGIGQISSEVPQNLSASRPQDRQFILSSKKLLLSDSGFYLCAWSDKRQRNEKLFFGSGTQLSVL.

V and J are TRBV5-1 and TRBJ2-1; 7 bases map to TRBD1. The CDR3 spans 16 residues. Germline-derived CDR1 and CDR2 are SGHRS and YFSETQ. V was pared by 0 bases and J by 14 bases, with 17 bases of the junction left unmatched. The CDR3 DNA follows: TGCGCCAGCAGCTTGGAGGGGGCCAGGTCGAGACCCCAGGAGTTCTTC. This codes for CASSLEGARSRPQEFF.

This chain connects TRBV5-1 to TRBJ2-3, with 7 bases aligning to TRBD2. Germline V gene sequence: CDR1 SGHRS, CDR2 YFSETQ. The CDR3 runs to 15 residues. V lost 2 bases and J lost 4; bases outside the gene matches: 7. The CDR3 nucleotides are TGCGCCAGCAGCTTTATCGCGGGAGCCCCAGATACGCAGTATTTT. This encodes CASSFIAGAPDTQYF.